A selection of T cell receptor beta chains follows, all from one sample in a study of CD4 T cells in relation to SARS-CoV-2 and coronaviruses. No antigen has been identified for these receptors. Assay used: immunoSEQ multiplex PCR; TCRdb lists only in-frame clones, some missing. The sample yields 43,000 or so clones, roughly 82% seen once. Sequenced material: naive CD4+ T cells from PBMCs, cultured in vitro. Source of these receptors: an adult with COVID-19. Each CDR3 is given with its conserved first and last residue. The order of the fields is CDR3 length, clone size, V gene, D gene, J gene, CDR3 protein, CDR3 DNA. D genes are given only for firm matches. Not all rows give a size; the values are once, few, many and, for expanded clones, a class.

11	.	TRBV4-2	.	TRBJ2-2	CASSQDGELFF	TGTGCCAGCAGCCAAGACGGGGAGCTGTTTTTT
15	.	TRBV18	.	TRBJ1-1	CASSPFGEGGTEAFF	TGTGCCAGCTCACCATTCGGGGAAGGTGGCACTGAAGCTTTCTTT
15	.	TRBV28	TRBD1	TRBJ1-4	CASSRTGATNEKLFF	TGTGCCAGCAGTCGGACAGGGGCAACTAATGAAAAACTGTTTTTT
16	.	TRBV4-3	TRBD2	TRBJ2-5	CASSQDIAGTQETQYF	TGCGCCAGCAGCCAAGATATAGCGGGGACTCAAGAGACCCAGTACTTC
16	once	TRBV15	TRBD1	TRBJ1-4	CATSRGGRGLNEKLFF	TGTGCCACCAGCAGAGGGGGCAGGGGGCTTAATGAAAAACTGTTTTTT
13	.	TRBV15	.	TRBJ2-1	CATSIRRGYEQFF	TGTGCCACCAGCATAAGAAGGGGTTATGAGCAGTTCTTC
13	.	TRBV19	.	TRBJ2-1	CASSPGVGGEQFF	TGTGCCAGTAGTCCGGGGGTGGGGGGTGAGCAGTTCTTC
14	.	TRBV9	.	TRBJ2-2	CASSVQQNTGELFF	TGTGCCAGCAGCGTACAACAGAACACCGGGGAGCTGTTTTTT
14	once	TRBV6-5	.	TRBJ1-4	CASRTGATNEKLFF	TGTGCCAGCAGGACGGGGGCAACTAATGAAAAACTGTTTTTT
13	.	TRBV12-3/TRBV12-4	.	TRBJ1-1	CASSRGAATEAFF	TGTGCCAGCAGCCGGGGGGCGGCCACTGAAGCTTTCTTT
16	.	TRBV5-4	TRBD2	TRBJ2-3	CASSAGGASSTDTQYF	TGTGCCAGCAGCGCCGGGGGGGCGTCTAGCACAGATACGCAGTATTTT
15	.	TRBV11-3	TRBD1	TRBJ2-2	CASSLGDRGDRELFF	TGTGCCAGCAGCTTAGGTGACAGGGGCGACCGGGAGCTGTTTTTT
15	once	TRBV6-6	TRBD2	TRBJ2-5	CASSPRASGQETQYF	TGTGCCAGCAGTCCACGGGCTAGCGGGCAAGAGACCCAGTACTTC
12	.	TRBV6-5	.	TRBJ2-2	CASTQVTGELFF	TGTGCCAGCACCCAAGTCACCGGGGAGCTGTTTTTT
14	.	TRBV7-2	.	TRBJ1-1	CASSFQGVNTEAFF	TGTGCCAGCAGCTTCCAGGGTGTAAACACTGAAGCTTTCTTT
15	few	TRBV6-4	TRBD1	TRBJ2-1	CASSDSTGGYNEQFF	TGTGCCAGCAGTGACTCGACAGGGGGCTACAATGAGCAGTTCTTC
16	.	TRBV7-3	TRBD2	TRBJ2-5	CASSLLPSGSMETQYF	TGTGCCAGCAGCTTACTCCCTAGCGGGAGTATGGAGACCCAGTACTTC
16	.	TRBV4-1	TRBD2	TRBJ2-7	CASSLVTSGSYYEQYF	TGCGCCAGCAGCCTTGTTACTAGCGGGAGTTACTACGAGCAGTACTTC
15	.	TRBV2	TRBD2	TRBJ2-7	CASSELTGGSYEQYF	TGTGCCAGCAGTGAATTAACGGGAGGGTCCTACGAGCAGTACTTC
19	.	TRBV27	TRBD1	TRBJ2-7	CASSYRTGNYPPSSYEQYF	TGTGCCAGCAGTTACCGGACAGGGAACTACCCCCCTTCATCCTACGAGCAGTACTTC
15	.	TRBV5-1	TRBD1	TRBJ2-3	CASSRLDRDTDTQYF	TGCGCCAGCAGCCGACTCGACAGGGACACAGATACGCAGTATTTT
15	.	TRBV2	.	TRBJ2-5	CASSREVDYQETQYF	TGTGCCAGCAGTAGGGAGGTTGACTACCAAGAGACCCAGTACTTC
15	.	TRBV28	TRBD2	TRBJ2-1	CASSLWTGGRNEQFF	TGTGCCAGCAGTTTATGGACGGGAGGACGGAATGAGCAGTTCTTC
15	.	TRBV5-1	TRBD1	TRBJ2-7	CASSAPGQGSYEQYF	TGCGCCAGCAGCGCACCGGGACAGGGGTCCTACGAGCAGTACTTC
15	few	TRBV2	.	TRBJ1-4	CASRPTGLTNEKLFF	TGTGCCAGCAGACCCACCGGTCTAACTAATGAAAAACTGTTTTTT
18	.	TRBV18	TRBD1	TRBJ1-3	CASSPQIPGQSSGNTIYF	TGTGCCAGCTCCCCCCAAATACCGGGACAGAGCTCTGGAAACACCATATATTTT
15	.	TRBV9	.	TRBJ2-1	CASSVEEATYNEQFF	TGTGCCAGCAGCGTAGAGGAGGCTACCTACAATGAGCAGTTCTTC
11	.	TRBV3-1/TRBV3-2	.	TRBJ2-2	CASSHDKGLFF	TGTGCCAGCAGCCATGATAAGGGGCTGTTTTTT
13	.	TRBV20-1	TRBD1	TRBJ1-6	CSASWGQSSPLHF	TGCAGTGCTAGTTGGGGACAGAGTTCACCCCTCCACTTT
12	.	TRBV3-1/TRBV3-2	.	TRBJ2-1	CASSPGRNEQFF	TGTGCCAGCAGCCCCGGGCGAAATGAGCAGTTCTTC